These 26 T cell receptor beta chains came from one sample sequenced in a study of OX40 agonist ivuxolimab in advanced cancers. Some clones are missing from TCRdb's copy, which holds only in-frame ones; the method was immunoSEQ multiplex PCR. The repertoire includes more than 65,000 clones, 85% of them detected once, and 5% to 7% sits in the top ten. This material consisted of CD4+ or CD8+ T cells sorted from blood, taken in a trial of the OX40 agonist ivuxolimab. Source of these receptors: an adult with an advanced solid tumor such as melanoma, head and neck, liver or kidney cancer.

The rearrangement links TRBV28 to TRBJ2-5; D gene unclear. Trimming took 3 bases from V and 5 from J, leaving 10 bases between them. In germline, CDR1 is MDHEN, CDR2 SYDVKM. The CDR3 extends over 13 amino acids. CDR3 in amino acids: CASSFEVSETQYF. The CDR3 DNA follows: TGTGCCAGCAGTTTTGAGGTCAGCGAGACCCAGTACTTC.

The DNA of the CDR3 is TGTGCCAGCAGCACCTTGAACGCGGGAGGGCCCGGGGAGCTGTTTTTT. Amino acids: CASSTLNAGGPGELFF. The rearrangement links TRBV11-3 to TRBJ2-2; TRBD2 matches at 9 bases. There are 16 residues in the CDR3. Germline CDR1 SGHNT, CDR2 YENEEA. V trimming: 5 bases; J trimming: 6 bases; junction bases outside the gene matches: 10.

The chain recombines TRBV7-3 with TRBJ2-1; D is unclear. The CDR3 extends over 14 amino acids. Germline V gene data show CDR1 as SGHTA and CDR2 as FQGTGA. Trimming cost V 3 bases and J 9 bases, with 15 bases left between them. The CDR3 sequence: CASSFGSFLGEQFF. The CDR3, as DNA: TGTGCCAGCAGCTTCGGATCATTCCTTGGTGAGCAGTTCTTC.

For the CDR3, the DNA is TGCGCCAGCTCTCTTGGGGGGGTCACAGATACGCAGTATTTT. Translating it yields CASSLGGVTDTQYF. V usage is TRBV10-2 and J usage is TRBJ2-3; 7 positions match TRBD2. V lost 8 bases to trimming and J lost 2 bases; unmatched junction nucleotides: 7. CDR1 and CDR2 from the germline V gene are WSHSY and SAAADI. The CDR3 contains 14 residues.

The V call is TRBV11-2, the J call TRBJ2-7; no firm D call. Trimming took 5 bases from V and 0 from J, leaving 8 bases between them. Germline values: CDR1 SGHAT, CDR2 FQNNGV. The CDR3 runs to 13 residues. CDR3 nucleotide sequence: TGTGCCAGCAGCCCGGGCCCCTCCTACGAGCAGTACGTC. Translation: CASSPGPSYEQYV.

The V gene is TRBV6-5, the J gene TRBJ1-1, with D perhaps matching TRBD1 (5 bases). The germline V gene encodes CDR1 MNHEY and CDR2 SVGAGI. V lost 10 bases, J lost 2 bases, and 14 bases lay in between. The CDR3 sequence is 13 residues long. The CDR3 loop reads CAIGRGINTEAFF. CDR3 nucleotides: TGTGCCATAGGCCGGGGGATCAACACTGAAGCTTTCTTT.

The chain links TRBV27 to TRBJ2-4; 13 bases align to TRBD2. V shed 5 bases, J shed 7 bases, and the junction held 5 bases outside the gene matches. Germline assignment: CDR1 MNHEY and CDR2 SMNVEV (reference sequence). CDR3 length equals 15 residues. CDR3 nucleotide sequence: TGTGCCAGCAGTATACTAGCGGGGGGGCGGAACATTCAGTACTTC. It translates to CASSILAGGRNIQYF.

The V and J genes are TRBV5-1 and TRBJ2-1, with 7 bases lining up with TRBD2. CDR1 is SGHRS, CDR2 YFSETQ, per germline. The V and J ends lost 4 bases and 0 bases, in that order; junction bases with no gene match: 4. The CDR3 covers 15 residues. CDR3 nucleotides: TGCGCCAGCAGCAAGGAGCGGGGCTCCTACAATGAGCAGTTCTTC. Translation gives CASSKERGSYNEQFF.

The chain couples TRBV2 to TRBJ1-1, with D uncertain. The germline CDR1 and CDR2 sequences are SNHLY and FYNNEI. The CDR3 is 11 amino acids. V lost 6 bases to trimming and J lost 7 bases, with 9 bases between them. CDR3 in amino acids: CASRERVEAFF. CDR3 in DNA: TGTGCCAGCAGGGAGAGGGTTGAAGCTTTCTTT.

CDR3 nucleotides: TGTGCCAGCAGCATCACCGGGACGGGCTATGGCTACACCTTC. Protein sequence: CASSITGTGYGYTF. The V call is TRBV2, the J call TRBJ1-2, with D possibly TRBD1 on 5 matching bases. CDR3 size: 14 residues. The V gene lost 6 bases and the J gene lost 4 bases, with 15 bases spanning the gap. The germline V gene encodes CDR1 SNHLY and CDR2 FYNNEI. The variable domain in full, completed from reference TRBV2 and TRBJ1-2, reads EPEVTQTPSHQVTQMGQEVILRCVPISNHLYFYWYRQILGQKVEFLVSFYNNEISEKSEIFDDQFSVERPDGSNFTLKIRSTKLEDSAMYFCASSITGTGYGYTFGSGTRLTVV.

CDR3 sequence: CASSPDTDLRGYTF. Here the CDR3 DNA reads TGTGCCAGTAGTCCGGACACTGACTTAAGAGGCTACACCTTC. The rearrangement links TRBV19 to TRBJ1-2, with a weak D call TRBD1 (5 bases). Germline V gene lookup returns CDR1 LNHDA and CDR2 SQIVND (reference sequence). This CDR3 contains 14 residues. Between the trimmed V and J ends, which lost 5 bases and 8 bases, there was a span of 18 bases.

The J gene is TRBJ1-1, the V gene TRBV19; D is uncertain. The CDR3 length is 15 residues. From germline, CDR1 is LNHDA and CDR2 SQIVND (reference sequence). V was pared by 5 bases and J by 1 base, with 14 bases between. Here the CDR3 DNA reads TGTGCCAGTAGTTCATTCTCGGGCGGGAACACTGAAGCTTTCTTT. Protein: CASSSFSGGNTEAFF.

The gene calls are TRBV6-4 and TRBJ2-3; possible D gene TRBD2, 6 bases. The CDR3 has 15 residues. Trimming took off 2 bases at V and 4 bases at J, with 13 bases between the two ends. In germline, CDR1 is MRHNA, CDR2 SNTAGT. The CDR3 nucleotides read TGTGCCAGCAGTGACGGAGGTAGCGGCTCAGATACGCAGTATTTT. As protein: CASSDGGSGSDTQYF.

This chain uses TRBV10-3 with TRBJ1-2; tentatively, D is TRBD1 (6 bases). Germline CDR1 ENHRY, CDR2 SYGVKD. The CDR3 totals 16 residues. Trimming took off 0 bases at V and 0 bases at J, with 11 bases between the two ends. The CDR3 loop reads CAISESKGTPNYGYTF. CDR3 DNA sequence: TGTGCCATCAGTGAGTCGAAGGGGACACCTAACTATGGCTACACCTTC.

The CDR3 region has the DNA TGTGCCAGCAGCTTAGATGGCAGGGTGGGCTCACCCCTCCACTTT. Translation: CASSLDGRVGSPLHF. This chain joins TRBV11-2 and TRBJ1-6; D is possibly TRBD1 (5 bases). The germline V and J ends were trimmed by 0 bases and 10 bases, with 13 bases remaining between them. This CDR3 has 15 amino acids. The germline V gene has CDR1 SGHAT and CDR2 FQNNGV.

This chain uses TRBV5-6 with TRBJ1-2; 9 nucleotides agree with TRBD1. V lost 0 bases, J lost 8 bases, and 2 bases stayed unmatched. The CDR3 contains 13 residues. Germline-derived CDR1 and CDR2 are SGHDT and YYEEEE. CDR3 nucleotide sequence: TGTGCCAGCAGCTTGGGACAGGGGGAAGGCTACACCTTC. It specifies CASSLGQGEGYTF.

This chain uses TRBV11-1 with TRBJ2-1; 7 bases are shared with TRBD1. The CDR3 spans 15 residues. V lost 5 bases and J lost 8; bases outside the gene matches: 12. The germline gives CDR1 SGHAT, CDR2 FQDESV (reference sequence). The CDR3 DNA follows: TGTGCCAGCAGCCCCCGGGACAGATTCAGATATGAGCAGTTCTTC. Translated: CASSPRDRFRYEQFF.

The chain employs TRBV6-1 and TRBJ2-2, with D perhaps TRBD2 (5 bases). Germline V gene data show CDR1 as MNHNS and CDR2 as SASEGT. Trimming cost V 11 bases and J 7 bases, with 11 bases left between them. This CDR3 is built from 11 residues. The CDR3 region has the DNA TGTGCCTCGGTCGCGGGCGGGGAGCTGTTTTTT. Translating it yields CASVAGGELFF.

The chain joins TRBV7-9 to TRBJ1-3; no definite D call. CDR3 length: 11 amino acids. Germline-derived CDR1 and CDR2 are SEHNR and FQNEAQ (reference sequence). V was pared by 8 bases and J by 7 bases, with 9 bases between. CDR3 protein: CASLRRNTIYF. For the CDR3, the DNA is TGTGCCAGCCTAAGGCGGAACACCATATATTTT.

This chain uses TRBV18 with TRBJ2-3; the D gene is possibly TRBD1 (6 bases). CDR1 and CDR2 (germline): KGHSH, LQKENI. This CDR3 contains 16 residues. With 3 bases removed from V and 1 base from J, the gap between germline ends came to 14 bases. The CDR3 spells CASSPTMQGRTDTQYF. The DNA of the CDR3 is TGTGCCAGCTCACCTACCATGCAGGGGCGCACAGATACGCAGTATTTT.

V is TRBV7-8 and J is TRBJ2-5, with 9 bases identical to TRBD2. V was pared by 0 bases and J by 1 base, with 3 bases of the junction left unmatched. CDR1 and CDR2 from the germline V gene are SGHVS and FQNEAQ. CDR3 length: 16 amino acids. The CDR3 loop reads CASSLARGGSQETQYF. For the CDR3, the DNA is TGTGCCAGCAGCTTAGCGCGGGGGGGGTCCCAAGAGACCCAGTACTTC.

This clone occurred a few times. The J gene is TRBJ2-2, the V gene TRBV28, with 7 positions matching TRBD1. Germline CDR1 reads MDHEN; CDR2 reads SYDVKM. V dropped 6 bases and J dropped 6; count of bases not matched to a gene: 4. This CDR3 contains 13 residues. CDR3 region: CASRVQGSGELFF. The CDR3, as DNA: TGTGCCAGCAGGGTACAGGGGTCCGGGGAGCTGTTTTTT.

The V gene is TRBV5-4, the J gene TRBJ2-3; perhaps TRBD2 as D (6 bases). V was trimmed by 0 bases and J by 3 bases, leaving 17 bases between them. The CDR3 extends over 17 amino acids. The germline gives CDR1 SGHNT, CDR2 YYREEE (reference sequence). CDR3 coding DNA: TGTGCCAGCAGCTTGGCCTTCCTATGGGGGGAGACAGATACGCAGTATTTT. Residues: CASSLAFLWGETDTQYF.

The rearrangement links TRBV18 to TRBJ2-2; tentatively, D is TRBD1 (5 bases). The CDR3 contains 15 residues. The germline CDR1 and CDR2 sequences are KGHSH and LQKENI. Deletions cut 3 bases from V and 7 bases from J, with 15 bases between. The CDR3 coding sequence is TGTGCCAGCTCACCGTTGGGGCAGGTCATCGGGGAGCTGTTTTTT. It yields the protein CASSPLGQVIGELFF.

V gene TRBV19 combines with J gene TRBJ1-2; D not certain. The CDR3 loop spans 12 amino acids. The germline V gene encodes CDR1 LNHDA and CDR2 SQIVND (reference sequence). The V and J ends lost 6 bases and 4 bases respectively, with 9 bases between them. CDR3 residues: CASRLGSYGYTF. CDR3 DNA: TGTGCCAGTAGGCTAGGGAGCTATGGCTACACCTTC.

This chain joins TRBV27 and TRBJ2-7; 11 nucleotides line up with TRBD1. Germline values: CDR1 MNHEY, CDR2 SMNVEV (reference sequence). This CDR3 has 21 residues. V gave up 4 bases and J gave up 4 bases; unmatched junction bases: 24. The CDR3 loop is CASSSPDRGRPAGFLDYEQYV. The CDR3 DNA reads TGTGCCAGCAGTTCCCCGGACAGGGGGCGACCTGCGGGGTTTTTGGATTACGAGCAGTACGTC.